This T cell receptor (beta chain) was sequenced in a study of T cell changes during pregnancy in multiple sclerosis. Assay used: immunoSEQ multiplex PCR; TCRdb lists only in-frame clones, some missing. The table lists tens of thousands of clones, 90% to 95% of them singletons. There are 13 residues in the CDR3. The chain has TRBV21-1 and TRBJ2-7; TRBD2, the D gene given by the table, was not confirmed from the DNA. TRBV21-1 is a pseudogene. This receptor was obtained from a female donor with multiple sclerosis, enrolled in a pregnancy study. The specimen comprised peripheral blood, sampled in the first trimester of pregnancy. The CDR3 region is CASSIRGGDEQYF. The CDR3 bases are TGTGCCAGCAGCATTAGAGGGGGGGACGAGCAGTACTTC.